Below, 13 T cell receptor beta chains from the same sample are listed, as sequenced in a study of T cell repertoires in aging, cancer and after chemotherapy. Multiplex touch-down PCR with TRB-A/B primers amplified rearranged V-D-J TRB sequences. TCRdb redid the calling of the multiplex PCR reads with MiXCR, one entry per CDR3 protein. This sample has thousands of distinct CDR3 sequences; roughly 28% occur once, and the top ten carry 5.9%. Peripheral blood genomic DNA, not sorted cells or RNA, was the template. The material sequenced was blood. These receptors came from a human donor in good health.

This clonotype turned up a few times. The chain carries TRBV5-4 and TRBJ2-7; D gene ambiguous. There are 14 residues in the CDR3. Germline assignment: CDR1 SGHNT and CDR2 YYREEE (reference sequence). Trimming left V 4 bases short and J 1 base short, with 12 bases between. The CDR3 DNA sequence: TGTGCCAGCAGCCCAAGGACGGAGTCCTACGAGCAGTACTTC. Its protein is CASSPRTESYEQYF.

This chain uses TRBV6-4 with TRBJ2-2, with D tentatively TRBD1 (5 bases). CDR1 is MRHNA, CDR2 SNTAGT, per germline. Deletions cut 6 bases from V and 1 base from J, with 15 bases between. CDR3 length: 16 residues. CDR3 nucleotides: TGTGCCAGCAGCGAGGATAAAACAGGGAACACCGGGGAGCTGTTTTTT. Its translation: CASSEDKTGNTGELFF.

This clonotype was picked up a small number of times. This sequence joins TRBV12-3 or TRBV12-4 and TRBJ2-7, with 7 bases that match TRBD1. With V trimmed by 3 bases and J by 3 bases, 8 bases remained unmatched. The CDR3 runs 15 residues. In DNA, the CDR3 is TGTGCCAGCAGTTTCACCGGGGACAGCAACTACGAGCAGTACTTC. This gives the protein CASSFTGDSNYEQYF.

This clonotype is categorized as medium-sized. This rearrangement joins TRBV19 to TRBJ2-5; the D is unclear. This CDR3 contains 15 residues. CDR1 and CDR2 (germline): LNHDA, SQIVND (reference sequence). V was trimmed by 0 bases and J by 5 bases, leaving 13 bases between them. The CDR3 sequence is CASSIDRTPRETQYF. Here the CDR3 DNA reads TGTGCCAGTAGTATAGATCGAACGCCCAGGGAGACCCAGTACTTC.

This sequence joins TRBV6-5 and TRBJ2-7, with 10 bases matching TRBD1. CDR3 length: 15 amino acids. Looked up from germline, CDR1 is MNHEY and CDR2 is SVGAGI. V dropped 5 bases and J dropped 4; count of bases not matched to a gene: 8. The CDR3: CASSAVPGQGYEQYF. The CDR3 DNA is TGTGCCAGCAGTGCCGTCCCGGGACAGGGGTACGAGCAGTACTTC.

The chain joins TRBV5-1 to TRBJ2-7; 11 bases fit TRBD2. This CDR3 comprises 14 residues. V dropped 3 bases and J dropped 2; count of bases not matched to a gene: 1. Germline CDR1 reads SGHRS; CDR2 reads YFSETQ. This CDR3 reads CASSSSGGTYEQYF. The CDR3 DNA sequence: TGCGCCAGCAGCTCTAGCGGGGGGACCTACGAGCAGTACTTC.

This clonotype is medium-sized. The J gene is TRBJ2-2, the V gene TRBV12-3 or TRBV12-4; 8 bases line up with TRBD1. Trimming cost V 6 bases and J 3 bases; bases outside gene matches: 6. The CDR3 is 15 residues long. The CDR3 protein is CASSPTGVDTGELFF. The DNA of the CDR3 is TGTGCCAGCAGCCCGACAGGGGTCGACACCGGGGAGCTGTTTTTT.

Note on this clonotype: At one end, the junction sequence differs from germline, possibly due to a read error. The rearrangement joins TRBV5-5 to TRBJ2-1, with D perhaps matching TRBD1 (5 bases). CDR1 and CDR2 from the germline V gene are SGHKS and YYEKEE (reference sequence). The CDR3 loop spans 17 amino acids. CDR3 amino acids: CASSPRAGPSSYNEQFF. CDR3 nucleotides: TGCGCCAGCAGCCCCCGAGCAGGGCCGAGCTCCTACAATGAGCAGTTCTTC.

This chain connects TRBV6-6 to TRBJ2-7; 8 bases align to TRBD1. The ends lost 4 bases at V and 9 bases at J; junction bases unmatched: 5. CDR3 size: 12 residues. CDR1 and CDR2 (germline): MNHNY, SVGAGI (reference sequence). The CDR3 loop reads CASSSSGGGQYF. DNA for the CDR3: TGTGCCAGCAGTTCCTCAGGGGGCGGGCAGTACTTC.

This clonotype was found a few times. The chain recombines TRBV12-3 or TRBV12-4 with TRBJ1-1, with TRBD1 matching 10 bases. The junction had 10 bases not matched to a gene; V was cut back by 4 bases and J by 2 bases. The CDR3 length is 17 residues. CDR3 nucleotides: TGTGCCAGCAGTTGGAACCGGGACAGGGGAATTAACACTGAAGCTTTCTTT. Amino acids: CASSWNRDRGINTEAFF.

This rearrangement joins TRBV6-1 to TRBJ2-5; D could derive from TRBD1 or TRBD2 (5 bases each). Germline CDR1 and CDR2: MNHNS and SASEGT. The CDR3 loop spans 15 amino acids. Trimming took off 6 bases at V and 7 bases at J, with 21 bases between the two ends. The CDR3 region has the DNA TGTGCCAGCAGCCCTAGGGCCCCGGGACGGGGGACCCAGTACTTC. Its protein is CASSPRAPGRGTQYF.

The chain joins TRBV27 to TRBJ1-4, with a tentative D call TRBD1 (6 bases). V lost 5 bases to trimming and J lost 1 base, with 11 bases between them. CDR1 is MNHEY and CDR2 is SMNVEV in the germline V gene (reference sequence). CDR3 length: 15 residues. CDR3 in amino acids: CASSRGIRTNEKLFF. CDR3 in DNA: TGTGCCAGCAGTAGGGGGATTAGAACTAATGAAAAACTGTTTTTT.

In this sample, this clonotype turned up once. The J gene is TRBJ2-3, the V gene TRBV30; no definite D call. The germline V and J ends were trimmed by 4 bases and 4 bases, with 18 bases remaining between them. From germline, CDR1 is GTSNPN and CDR2 SVGIG (reference sequence). This CDR3 contains 15 residues. For the CDR3, the DNA is TGTGCCTGGATAGAGGTGGGATTTACGGCAGATACGCAGTATTTT. Its protein product is CAWIEVGFTADTQYF.